These 30 T cell receptor beta chains share one sample of origin, sequenced in a study of shared clonotypes between healthy human individuals. TCRdb's table, derived via immunoSEQ multiplex PCR, lists solely in-frame clones and lacks some. The sample lists around 2,100,000 clones, approximately 94% occurring once. As defined, naive CD8 cells were CD45RO-negative and positively selected for CCR7, with terminally differentiated effector memory CD45RA+ cells excluded. Sequences were obtained from naive CD8+ T cells sorted from blood. These receptors were obtained from a man aged 18 to 35 in good health.

The CDR3 DNA follows: TGTGCCAGCAGCTCGCTATTGGGGGGGCCGCAGTTCTTC. Translated: CASSSLLGGPQFF. V usage is TRBV5-6 and J usage is TRBJ2-1; the D gene is possibly TRBD2 (7 bases). CDR1 and CDR2 (germline): SGHDT, YYEEEE. This CDR3 has 13 amino acids. V lost 3 bases, J lost 12 bases, and 16 bases lay in between.

The chain recombines TRBV15 with TRBJ2-1; D ambiguous. The CDR3 covers 17 residues. Germline assignment: CDR1 LNHNV and CDR2 YYDKDF (reference sequence). Trimming cost V 5 bases and J 0 bases, with 17 bases left between them. CDR3 amino acids: CATSPVPPGSSYNEQFF. CDR3 DNA: TGTGCCACCAGCCCCGTACCCCCCGGCAGCTCCTACAATGAGCAGTTCTTC.

The J gene is TRBJ2-7, the V gene TRBV2; 9 bases fit TRBD2. Germline assignment: CDR1 SNHLY and CDR2 FYNNEI. This CDR3 is 15 amino acids long. Trimming at V came to 6 bases and at J to 0 bases, leaving 6 bases not matched to a gene. The CDR3 nucleotides read TGTGCCAGCAGGGCCGGACTAGCGTTCTCCTACGAGCAGTACTTC. Its protein product is CASRAGLAFSYEQYF. Based on the CDR3 plus reference TRBV2 and TRBJ2-7, the full variable domain is EPEVTQTPSHQVTQMGQEVILRCVPISNHLYFYWYRQILGQKVEFLVSFYNNEISEKSEIFDDQFSVERPDGSNFTLKIRSTKLEDSAMYFCASRAGLAFSYEQYFGPGTRLTVT.

The chain employs TRBV2 and TRBJ2-7; 8 nucleotides match TRBD2. The CDR3 has 17 residues. The V gene's germline CDR1 is SNHLY and CDR2 FYNNEI. Trimming removed 2 bases from V and 0 bases from J; junction bases left unmatched: 9. The CDR3 protein is CASSETRLASSSYEQYF. The CDR3 region has the DNA TGTGCCAGCAGTGAAACTCGACTAGCGTCGAGCTCCTACGAGCAGTACTTC. The whole variable domain, filled in from reference TRBV2 and TRBJ2-7, reads EPEVTQTPSHQVTQMGQEVILRCVPISNHLYFYWYRQILGQKVEFLVSFYNNEISEKSEIFDDQFSVERPDGSNFTLKIRSTKLEDSAMYFCASSETRLASSSYEQYFGPGTRLTVT.

The chain joins TRBV9 to TRBJ2-2; maybe TRBD2 (6 bases). Germline assignment: CDR1 SGDLS and CDR2 YYNGEE. Deletions cut 3 bases from V and 0 bases from J, with 12 bases between. The CDR3 spans 16 residues. The CDR3 DNA reads as TGTGCCAGCAGCGAGGGACTTTTTACGAACACCGGGGAGCTGTTTTTT. This codes for CASSEGLFTNTGELFF.

This clone is a singleton in its sample. The DNA for the CDR3 is TGTGCCAGCAGCCCCACCGGTACAGAGCATGCCTACGAGCAGTACTTC. Translating it yields CASSPTGTEHAYEQYF. This chain uses TRBV13 with TRBJ2-7; D gene unclear. Germline V lookup: CDR1 PRHDT, CDR2 FYEKMQ (reference sequence). Trimming stripped 5 bases from V and 2 bases from J, with 19 bases between. The CDR3 runs to 16 residues. Based on the CDR3 plus reference TRBV13 and TRBJ2-7, the full variable domain is AAGVIQSPRHLIKEKRETATLKCYPIPRHDTVYWYQQGPGQDPQFLISFYEKMQSDKGSIPDRFSAQQFSDYHSELNMSSLELGDSALYFCASSPTGTEHAYEQYFGPGTRLTVT.

This chain connects TRBV27 to TRBJ2-3; 8 bases agree with TRBD2. CDR1 and CDR2 from the germline V gene are MNHEY and SMNVEV (reference sequence). The CDR3 sequence is 15 residues long. The trim removed 9 bases at V and 2 bases at J, leaving 10 bases unmatched. The CDR3 reads CASAFAGGFTDTQYF. In nucleotides, the CDR3 is TGTGCCAGTGCGTTCGCGGGGGGATTCACAGATACGCAGTATTTT.

The V call is TRBV29-1, the J call TRBJ2-2; 13 bases align to TRBD2. This CDR3 is 18 amino acids long. The germline V gene encodes CDR1 SQVTM and CDR2 ANQGSEA. V was pared by 4 bases and J by 1 base, with 9 bases of the junction left unmatched. In nucleotides, the CDR3 is TGCAGCGTTGGAGGACTAGCGGGGGCCACTTTGAACACCGGGGAGCTGTTTTTT. This encodes CSVGGLAGATLNTGELFF.

This chain joins TRBV7-8 and TRBJ2-1; D unresolved. CDR3 length: 15 amino acids. The germline V gene encodes CDR1 SGHVS and CDR2 FQNEAQ. The V end was cut by 5 bases, the J end by 1 base, with 12 bases between. CDR3 loop: CASSPELISYNEQFF. The DNA for the CDR3 is TGTGCCAGCAGCCCCGAACTGATTTCCTACAATGAGCAGTTCTTC.

This chain uses TRBV7-9 with TRBJ2-7, with D tentatively TRBD1 (5 bases). The CDR3 totals 17 residues. Germline loops: CDR1 SEHNR, CDR2 FQNEAQ (reference sequence). V was cut by 5 bases and J by 4 bases, with 24 bases left in between. The CDR3 DNA reads TGTGCCAGCAGCACCGGCCCCGAATGGGGCTATTATTACGAGCAGTACTTC. Residues: CASSTGPEWGYYYEQYF.

The V gene is TRBV9, the J gene TRBJ2-1; 9 bases match TRBD2. The germline gives CDR1 SGDLS, CDR2 YYNGEE. Germline trimming cut 7 bases from V and 7 bases from J; bases unmatched to any gene: 9. The CDR3 is 14 residues long. CDR3 region: CASSTLAGPNEQFF. In DNA, the CDR3 is TGTGCCAGCTCCACCCTAGCGGGACCGAATGAGCAGTTCTTC. Using reference TRBV9 and TRBJ2-1 for the parts outside the CDR3, the full variable domain is DSGVTQTPKHLITATGQRVTLRCSPRSGDLSVYWYQQSLDQGLQFLIQYYNGEERAKGNILERFSAQQFPDLHSELNLSSLELGDSALYFCASSTLAGPNEQFFGPGTRLTVL.

The chain combines TRBV4-1 with TRBJ1-5; D is uncertain. CDR3 length equals 15 residues. The germline gives CDR1 MGHRA, CDR2 YSYEKL. V lost 1 base, J lost 7 bases, and 14 bases lay in between. The CDR3 DNA is TGCGCCAGCAGCCAAGTCTCCACAAGCGCCCAGCCCCAGCATTTT. Its translation is CASSQVSTSAQPQHF.

The chain combines TRBV11-2 with TRBJ2-1, with 9 bases fitting TRBD2. Germline lookup yields CDR1 SGHAT and CDR2 FQNNGV. There are 16 residues in the CDR3. The V gene end was trimmed by 4 bases and the J gene end by 0 bases; junction bases not matched to a gene: 4. CDR3 sequence reads: CASSWVAGDSYNEQFF. Here the CDR3 DNA reads TGTGCCAGCAGCTGGGTAGCGGGAGACTCCTACAATGAGCAGTTCTTC.

This sequence joins TRBV7-9 and TRBJ2-1; the D gene could be TRBD1 or TRBD2 (6 bases each). V was cut by 5 bases and J by 2 bases, with 13 bases left in between. CDR1 is SEHNR, CDR2 FQNEAQ, per germline (reference sequence). CDR3 length: 15 residues. This chain's CDR3 is CASSLEGGPYNEQFF. The CDR3, as DNA: TGTGCCAGCAGCCTGGAGGGGGGCCCCTACAATGAGCAGTTCTTC.

V usage is TRBV6-1 and J usage is TRBJ1-5; possibly TRBD1 for D (5 bases). Germline V gives CDR1 MNHNS, CDR2 SASEGT. The CDR3 has 15 residues. Trimming removed 2 bases from V and 3 bases from J, with 11 bases in between. CDR3 region: CASSEWAGNNQPQHF. The CDR3 bases are TGTGCCAGCAGTGAATGGGCAGGGAACAATCAGCCCCAGCATTTT.

The genes are TRBV6-5 and TRBJ2-5, with 8 positions matching TRBD1. Trimming took 5 bases from V and 5 from J; bases not matched to a gene: 7. CDR3 length: 14 amino acids. Germline CDR1 is MNHEY and CDR2 is SVGAGI. The CDR3 DNA follows: TGTGCCAGCAGTACGCAGGGGGCATTGGAGACCCAGTACTTC. Translating gives CASSTQGALETQYF.

Turning to this clone: This sample also contains other DNA sequences that code for the same CDR3. CDR3 protein: CAWSEGDTQYF. The CDR3 DNA is TGTGCCTGGAGTGAGGGTGATACGCAGTATTTT. The V call is TRBV30, the J call TRBJ2-3; no firm D call. The CDR3 is 11 amino acids. Trimming removed 1 base at V and 6 bases at J, with 5 bases between. Germline assignment: CDR1 GTSNPN and CDR2 SVGIG (reference sequence).

The genes are TRBV11-2 and TRBJ1-1, with 8 bases fitting TRBD1. CDR1 is SGHAT and CDR2 is FQNNGV in the germline V gene. The J segment lost 1 base and the V segment lost 2 bases, leaving 9 bases of the junction unmatched. The CDR3 is 17 residues long. Here the CDR3 reads CASSLTPGQAENTEAFF. In DNA, the CDR3 is TGTGCCAGCAGCTTAACCCCGGGACAGGCCGAGAACACTGAAGCTTTCTTT.

J is TRBJ2-7 and V is TRBV27, with D tentatively TRBD1 or TRBD2 (7 bases each). The CDR3 loop spans 13 amino acids. Germline assignment: CDR1 MNHEY and CDR2 SMNVEV (reference sequence). Trimming removed 3 bases from V and 5 bases from J, with 11 bases in between. CDR3 loop: CASSLQGGDEQYF. For the CDR3, the DNA is TGTGCCAGCAGTTTGCAGGGGGGGGACGAGCAGTACTTC.

The chain has TRBV19 and TRBJ2-2; D is perhaps TRBD1 (5 bases). There are 15 residues in the CDR3. Germline V lookup: CDR1 LNHDA, CDR2 SQIVND (reference sequence). The V end was cut by 3 bases, the J end by 5 bases, with 13 bases between. CDR3 protein: CASSIGAIGTGELFF. The CDR3, as DNA: TGTGCCAGTAGTATTGGGGCCATCGGTACCGGGGAGCTGTTTTTT.

The rearrangement joins TRBV28 to TRBJ1-1, with D possibly TRBD1 on 6 matching bases. Per germline, CDR1 MDHEN and CDR2 SYDVKM. The CDR3 totals 13 residues. Trimming removed 7 bases from V and 5 bases from J, with 14 bases in between. CDR3 DNA sequence: TGTGCCAGCACTAATAGGGGGTTTACTGAAGCTTTCTTT. As protein: CASTNRGFTEAFF.

This clone was found once. The chain uses TRBV4-1 and TRBJ2-7; perhaps TRBD2 as D (6 bases). Germline V gives CDR1 MGHRA, CDR2 YSYEKL. The CDR3 is 15 amino acids. The V end lost 2 bases, the J end lost 1 base, and 12 bases lay between the germline ends. CDR3 DNA: TGCGCCAGCAGCCAACGGGACTTACTATCCTACGAGCAGTACTTC. It encodes CASSQRDLLSYEQYF.

To note about this clone: Other nucleotide sequences in the sample specify the same CDR3. This rearrangement joins TRBV4-1 to TRBJ2-3; weak D call: TRBD2 (5 bases). The CDR3 length is 17 residues. V dropped 0 bases and J dropped 3 bases, with 16 bases sitting between them. Germline assignment: CDR1 MGHRA and CDR2 YSYEKL. CDR3: CASSQEELAPTTDTQYF. DNA of the CDR3: TGCGCCAGCAGCCAAGAGGAATTAGCGCCTACAACAGATACGCAGTATTTT.

V gene TRBV19 combines with J gene TRBJ1-2, with D hard to call. Germline loops: CDR1 LNHDA, CDR2 SQIVND (reference sequence). The CDR3 has 16 residues. Trimming removed 9 bases from V and 4 bases from J, with 24 bases in between. The CDR3 DNA sequence: TGTGCCAGCTCGGTCGAAATCTTGACGGGCATCTATGGCTACACCTTC. This encodes CASSVEILTGIYGYTF.

This clone came up once. The CDR3, as DNA: TGTGCCAGCAGCTTAGTGGCGGACAGGGGTTACACCGGGGAGCTGTTTTTT. It encodes CASSLVADRGYTGELFF. The rearrangement joins TRBV7-6 to TRBJ2-2, with TRBD1 identical over 9 bases. Germline trimming cut 1 base from V and 3 bases from J; bases unmatched to any gene: 6. The CDR3 spans 17 residues. CDR1 is SGHVS, CDR2 FNYEAQ, per germline. Together with reference TRBV7-6 and TRBJ2-2, the CDR3 gives the full variable domain: GAGVSQSPRYKVTKRGQDVALRCDPISGHVSLYWYRQALGQGPEFLTYFNYEAQQDKSGLPNDRFSAERPEGSISTLTIQRTEQRDSAMYRCASSLVADRGYTGELFFGEGSRLTVL.

This sequence joins TRBV5-4 and TRBJ2-5, with unresolved D. Germline CDR1 and CDR2: SGHNT and YYREEE (reference sequence). The CDR3 sequence is 15 residues long. V gave up 0 bases and J gave up 4 bases, with 13 bases separating them. CDR3 in amino acids: CASSLGPLSLETQYF. CDR3 DNA sequence: TGTGCCAGCAGCTTGGGGCCGTTGAGCCTAGAGACCCAGTACTTC.

The rearrangement links TRBV5-4 to TRBJ2-3; D gene unclear. Trimming took 0 bases from V and 0 from J, leaving 14 bases between them. This CDR3 is 17 amino acids long. Germline CDR1 and CDR2: SGHNT and YYREEE (reference sequence). The CDR3 spells CASSLEATPASTDTQYF. CDR3 nucleotide sequence: TGTGCCAGCAGCTTGGAGGCGACACCTGCTAGCACAGATACGCAGTATTTT.

The chain has TRBV6-5 and TRBJ1-1, with no clear D. Germline V gives CDR1 MNHEY, CDR2 SVGAGI. With 4 bases removed from V and 5 bases from J, the gap between germline ends came to 11 bases. The CDR3 is 13 amino acids. In nucleotides, the CDR3 is TGTGCCAGCAGTTTGTGGGCTGGGACTGAAGCTTTCTTT. Protein: CASSLWAGTEAFF.

The chain combines TRBV7-8 with TRBJ2-1, with TRBD2 identical over 13 bases. Looked up from germline, CDR1 is SGHVS and CDR2 is FQNEAQ. The trim removed 5 bases at V and 5 bases at J, leaving 15 bases unmatched. This CDR3 contains 19 residues. CDR3 protein: CASSTYGTSGIESDNEQFF. In nucleotides, the CDR3 is TGTGCCAGCAGCACCTACGGGACTAGCGGGATCGAATCGGACAATGAGCAGTTCTTC.

In regard to this clone: The sample holds other DNA sequences that translate to the same CDR3. This chain links TRBV7-9 with TRBJ2-3, with a possible D match to TRBD1 (6 bases). Germline V CDR1 and CDR2: SEHNR, FQNEAQ (reference sequence). This CDR3 contains 15 residues. With 1 base removed from V and 0 bases from J, the gap between germline ends came to 8 bases. The CDR3: CASSLGGTSTDTQYF. The CDR3 bases are TGTGCCAGCAGCTTAGGGGGGACAAGCACAGATACGCAGTATTTT.